The rows below give T cell receptor beta chains drawn from one sample of a study of Graves' ophthalmopathy and Graves' hyperthyroidism. Using its own MiXCR run on the multiplex PCR reads, TCRdb lists one record per CDR3 protein. The sample yields 1 million to 1.3 million distinct CDR3 sequences, 35% to 45% seen once. Sequencing input: peripheral blood or thyroid tissue (not recorded which). Source of these receptors: an adult man with Graves' hyperthyroidism. Both conserved end residues are part of each CDR3. The D gene is left open where the match is weak. Clone size is given for some rows only: seen once, a few or many times, or a class if the clone is expanded.

j_call | v_call | clone_size | d_call | cdr3_aa | cdr3_nt
TRBJ2-7 | TRBV12-3/TRBV12-4 | many | . | CASRGDGYEQYF | TGTGCCAGCAGGGGGGATGGTTACGAGCAGTACTTC
TRBJ1-5 | TRBV20-1 | . | TRBD1 | CSAPRTGRVQTQHF | TGCAGTGCTCCGCGGACAGGGCGTGTGCAGACCCAGCATTTT
TRBJ2-7 | TRBV20-1 | . | TRBD2 | CSARLAGDLGEQYF | TGCAGTGCTAGACTAGCGGGGGATCTGGGTGAGCAGTACTTC
TRBJ1-5 | TRBV20-1 | many | . | CSAPPRGGDQPQHF | TGCAGTGCCCCGCCGAGAGGGGGGGATCAGCCCCAGCATTTT
TRBJ2-2 | TRBV19 | many | . | CASISPGPGELFF | TGTGCCAGTATCTCTCCGGGGCCCGGGGAGCTGTTTTTT
TRBJ2-7 | TRBV25-1 | . | . | CASSYATGRFYEQYF | TGTGCCAGCAGTTACGCTACAGGGCGATTCTACGAGCAGTACTTC
TRBJ2-5 | TRBV10-2 | . | . | CASSEPGMMETQYF | TGCGCCAGCAGTGAGCCGGGGATGATGGAGACCCAGTACTTC
TRBJ2-5 | TRBV29-1 | . | TRBD2 | CSVGEGVRETQYF | TGCAGCGTTGGGGAGGGCGTACGGGAGACCCAGTACTTC
TRBJ2-7 | TRBV29-1 | many | . | CSVESDYEQYF | TGCAGCGTTGAATCGGACTACGAGCAGTACTTC
TRBJ2-5 | TRBV6-5 | few | . | CASSYSARETQYF | TGTGCCAGCAGTTACTCGGCGAGAGAGACCCAGTACTTC
TRBJ2-5 | TRBV5-6 | . | TRBD2 | CASSLAGLAGAQETQYF | TGTGCCAGCAGCTTGGCCGGGCTAGCGGGAGCACAAGAGACCCAGTACTTC
TRBJ1-5 | TRBV7-2 | few | TRBD1 | CASSWGQGDQPQHF | TGTGCCAGCAGCTGGGGACAGGGAGATCAGCCCCAGCATTTT
TRBJ2-7 | TRBV29-1 | . | TRBD1 | CSAPRDRGDEQYF | TGCAGCGCCCCCCGGGACAGGGGCGACGAGCAGTACTTC
TRBJ2-2 | TRBV29-1 | . | . | CSVEQGNGELFF | TGCAGCGTTGAGCAGGGTAATGGGGAGCTGTTTTTT
TRBJ1-4 | TRBV13 | many | . | CASSKQNEKLFF | TGTGCCAGCAGCAAACAGAATGAAAAACTGTTTTTT
TRBJ2-7 | TRBV20-1 | . | TRBD1 | CSARRLGTGTYEQYF | TGCAGTGCTAGAAGGTTAGGGACAGGCACCTACGAGCAGTACTTC
TRBJ1-5 | TRBV7-6 | . | . | CASNPPGTSQPQHF | TGTGCCAGCAACCCCCCAGGGACAAGTCAGCCCCAGCATTTT
TRBJ1-3 | TRBV24-1 | many | . | CATSGSSGNTIYF | TGTGCCACCAGTGGAAGCTCTGGAAACACCATATATTTT
TRBJ2-7 | TRBV6-2/TRBV6-3 | . | TRBD1 | CASNPGQGTGQYEQYF | TGTGCCAGCAACCCGGGACAGGGGACAGGTCAATACGAGCAGTACTTC
TRBJ2-3 | TRBV5-1 | . | . | CASRPDHTDTQYF | TGCGCCAGCAGACCAGACCACACAGATACGCAGTATTTT
TRBJ2-7 | TRBV29-1 | many | . | CSVAGGNAPYEQYF | TGCAGCGTTGCCGGGGGTAATGCCCCCTACGAGCAGTACTTC
TRBJ2-7 | TRBV7-9 | many | . | CASSFPTGNEQYF | TGTGCCAGCAGCTTCCCCACAGGGAACGAGCAGTACTTC
TRBJ1-2 | TRBV12-3/TRBV12-4 | . | . | CASSRTRGVGYTF | TGTGCCAGCAGTCGCACAAGGGGAGTCGGCTACACCTTC
TRBJ1-5 | TRBV12-3/TRBV12-4 | . | TRBD1 | CASPRLLGQGDQPQHF | TGTGCCAGCCCTAGATTATTAGGACAGGGCGATCAGCCCCAGCATTTT
TRBJ1-5 | TRBV19 | . | TRBD1 | CASSSRRTGEYQPQHF | TGTGCCAGTAGTTCACGCCGGACAGGGGAGTATCAGCCCCAGCATTTT
TRBJ1-4 | TRBV19 | many | . | CASTKDRFPGDEKLFF | TGTGCCAGTACCAAAGACCGCTTCCCTGGGGATGAAAAACTGTTTTTT
TRBJ1-4 | TRBV7-9 | . | TRBD1 | CASSLQGSGKLFF | TGTGCCAGCAGCCTACAGGGGTCTGGAAAACTGTTTTTT
TRBJ1-5 | TRBV20-1 | . | . | CSASVRLHSNYNQPQHF | TGCAGTGCTAGTGTGAGACTCCACTCGAACTACAATCAGCCCCAGCATTTT
TRBJ1-2 | TRBV19 | many | . | CASTSLRDPTLHGYTF | TGTGCCAGTACCTCCCTCCGGGACCCCACCCTGCATGGCTACACCTTC
TRBJ2-5 | TRBV2 | . | . | CASSEPGQMETQYF | TGTGCCAGCAGTGAACCGGGACAAATGGAGACCCAGTACTTC
TRBJ1-2 | TRBV6-5 | . | TRBD1 | CASTQQGAAHYGYTF | TGTGCCAGCACCCAACAGGGGGCTGCGCACTATGGCTACACCTTC
TRBJ1-2 | TRBV14 | many | . | CASSQDGRAHYGYTF | TGTGCCAGCAGCCAAGATGGAAGGGCTCACTATGGCTACACCTTC
TRBJ1-2 | TRBV12-3/TRBV12-4 | many | . | CASSLGDSETF | TGTGCCAGCAGTTTAGGAGACAGCGAAACCTTC
TRBJ2-5 | TRBV10-3 | . | . | CASSEDGNQPQYF | TGTGCCAGCAGTGAAGATGGTAATCAGCCCCAGTACTTC
TRBJ1-1 | TRBV15 | . | . | CATSSSEGTGSGEAFF | TGTGCCACCAGCAGCTCGGAGGGGACCGGGTCGGGTGAAGCTTTCTTT
TRBJ2-7 | TRBV7-9 | many | . | CASSTRTGPTYEQYF | TGTGCCAGCAGCACGCGGACGGGGCCCACCTACGAGCAGTACTTC
TRBJ1-1 | TRBV15 | . | . | CATSSASAGNTEAFF | TGTGCCACCAGCAGCGCTTCGGCAGGAAACACTGAAGCTTTCTTT
TRBJ2-5 | TRBV11-2 | . | . | CASSSGGTAKETQYF | TGTGCCAGCAGCTCCGGCGGGACAGCTAAAGAGACCCAGTACTTC
TRBJ1-3 | TRBV7-9 | few | . | CASRSRGRLGNTIYF | TGTGCCAGCAGAAGCAGGGGCCGGTTGGGAAACACCATATATTTT
TRBJ1-1 | TRBV9 | . | TRBD1 | CASSGQGPMNTEAFF | TGTGCCAGCAGTGGACAGGGTCCCATGAACACTGAAGCTTTCTTT
TRBJ1-2 | TRBV6-5 | . | . | CASSYTETGFAGYTF | TGTGCCAGCAGTTACACAGAAACAGGGTTTGCCGGCTACACCTTC
TRBJ1-5 | TRBV6-5 | many | . | CASSDVQPQHF | TGTGCCAGCAGTGACGTTCAGCCCCAGCATTTT
TRBJ2-7 | TRBV7-2 | . | . | CASSLRGAGPILSEQYF | TGTGCCAGCAGCCTAAGGGGGGCCGGGCCCATCTTGAGCGAGCAGTACTTC
TRBJ1-4 | TRBV6-5 | . | . | CASSYSSTAMGEKLFF | TGTGCCAGCAGTTACTCGTCGACAGCAATGGGAGAAAAACTGTTTTTT
TRBJ2-2 | TRBV20-1 | . | TRBD2 | CSARPFSGEDTGELFF | TGCAGTGCTAGGCCATTTAGCGGGGAAGACACCGGGGAGCTGTTTTTT
TRBJ2-7 | TRBV7-2 | . | TRBD2 | CASSQSFGGSEQYF | TGCGCCAGCAGCCAATCCTTCGGGGGGAGTGAGCAGTACTTC
TRBJ1-6 | TRBV12-3/TRBV12-4 | many | . | CASSLAGLPLHF | TGTGCCAGCAGTTTAGCAGGGCTTCCCCTCCACTTT
TRBJ2-5 | TRBV11-2 | many | . | CASSRDLTGTQYF | TGTGCCAGCAGCCGGGATCTTACAGGGACCCAGTACTTC
TRBJ2-6 | TRBV10-3 | once | . | CAARGSGANVLTF | TGTGCCGCCCGAGGCTCTGGGGCCAACGTCCTGACTTTC
TRBJ2-1 | TRBV7-9 | . | TRBD2 | CASRLSPGASGSNEQFF | TGTGCCAGCAGACTGAGCCCAGGGGCTAGCGGGAGTAATGAGCAGTTCTTC
TRBJ1-1 | TRBV2 | . | TRBD1 | CASRKGTGGRNTEAFF | TGTGCCAGCCGTAAAGGGACAGGGGGTAGGAACACTGAAGCTTTCTTT
TRBJ2-2 | TRBV7-2 | many | . | CASSLGGGYTGELFF | TGTGCCAGCAGCTTAGGTGGGGGATACACCGGGGAGCTGTTTTTT
TRBJ2-7 | TRBV19 | many | TRBD1 | CASSRDRDEQYF | TGTGCCAGTAGTAGAGACAGGGACGAGCAGTACTTC
TRBJ1-5 | TRBV11-2 | . | TRBD1 | CASSLVGGGFNQPQHF | TGTGCCAGCAGCTTAGTAGGAGGGGGCTTTAATCAGCCCCAGCATTTT
TRBJ1-1 | TRBV7-8 | many | . | CASSFYGTEAFF | TGTGCCAGCAGCTTTTATGGGACTGAAGCTTTCTTT
TRBJ2-5 | TRBV5-1 | . | TRBD2 | CASSLVGGSETQYF | TGCGCCAGCAGCTTGGTGGGGGGGAGCGAGACCCAGTACTTC
TRBJ2-5 | TRBV7-9 | many | . | CASSIPGGSETQYF | TGTGCCAGCAGCATCCCCGGGGGTTCGGAGACCCAGTACTTC